A selection of T cell receptor beta chains follows, all from one sample in a study of shared clonotypes between healthy human individuals. Clones were read by immunoSEQ multiplex PCR, and TCRdb kept only the in-frame ones, dropping some. The sample shows fewer than 1.8 million clones, approximately 98.5% of them seen only once. Source material: naive CD4+ T cells sorted from blood. Receptors were obtained from a young man in good health. Both conserved end residues are part of each CDR3. D genes are given only for firm matches. Clone size is stated in some rows and not others, as once, few, many or a class when expanded.

CDR3 protein	CDR3 DNA	J gene	V gene	clone size	D gene
CASSSLGEQFF	TGTGCCAGCAGCTCTCTGGGGGAGCAGTTCTTC	TRBJ2-1	TRBV7-2	.	.
CASSVAGRGTEKLFF	TGTGCCAGCAGCGTAGCAGGCAGGGGAACTGAAAAACTGTTTTTT	TRBJ1-4	TRBV9	.	.
CASSSPAGDAGEKLFF	TGTGCCAGCAGTTCACCCGCAGGGGACGCGGGTGAAAAACTGTTTTTT	TRBJ1-4	TRBV28	.	.
CASSPRGPEREKLFF	TGTGCCAGCAGCCCACGGGGCCCCGAAAGGGAAAAACTGTTTTTT	TRBJ1-4	TRBV11-3	.	.
CASSPGGLQGWEGYTF	TGTGCCAGCAGTCCTGGGGGTTTACAGGGATGGGAGGGCTACACCTTC	TRBJ1-2	TRBV2	.	.
CASSLLVGQGGMNTEAFF	TGCGCCAGCAGCTTGCTGGTTGGACAGGGCGGCATGAACACTGAAGCTTTCTTT	TRBJ1-1	TRBV5-1	.	TRBD1
CASSFRVVSYNEQFF	TGTGCCAGTAGCTTCCGCGTAGTCTCCTACAATGAGCAGTTCTTC	TRBJ2-1	TRBV19	.	.
CASSQGVNYGYTF	TGTGCCAGCAGCCAGGGAGTTAACTATGGCTACACCTTC	TRBJ1-2	TRBV14	.	.
CASSKTGYEQYF	TGTGCCAGCAGCAAAACAGGGTACGAGCAGTACTTC	TRBJ2-7	TRBV5-4	.	.
CASGQGLTGLVDTQYF	TGTGCCAGCGGACAAGGGTTGACAGGGTTGGTAGATACGCAGTATTTT	TRBJ2-3	TRBV7-3	.	TRBD1
CASSQENLPRDGYTF	TGTGCCAGCAGCCAAGAGAACTTACCAAGGGATGGCTACACCTTC	TRBJ1-2	TRBV4-2	.	.
CASSQDRVPSGANVLTF	TGTGCCAGCAGCCAAGACCGTGTGCCCTCTGGGGCCAACGTCCTGACTTTC	TRBJ2-6	TRBV14	.	.
CASSLVYSEQFF	TGTGCCAGCAGCTTGGTGTATAGTGAGCAGTTCTTC	TRBJ2-1	TRBV5-4	.	.
CASSPRDSKNIQYF	TGTGCCAGCTCACCACGGGACTCCAAAAACATTCAGTACTTC	TRBJ2-4	TRBV18	.	.
CASSRGSTNEQFF	TGTGCCAGCAGCCGGGGTTCAACAAATGAGCAGTTCTTC	TRBJ2-1	TRBV13	.	.
CASSYGGPGANVLTF	TGTGCCAGCAGTTACGGAGGGCCTGGGGCCAACGTCCTGACTTTC	TRBJ2-6	TRBV6-5	.	.
CASSTDRGGTDTQYF	TGTGCCAGCAGCACCGACAGGGGTGGCACAGATACGCAGTATTTT	TRBJ2-3	TRBV11-2	once	TRBD1
CASSVSSGGYNEQFF	TGTGCCAGCAGCGTGTCGTCCGGGGGGTACAATGAGCAGTTCTTC	TRBJ2-1	TRBV9	.	TRBD2
CASSLSLPNTGELFF	TGTGCCAGCAGCTTATCACTGCCGAACACCGGGGAGCTGTTTTTT	TRBJ2-2	TRBV7-2	.	.
CSVTGGGETQYF	TGCAGCGTAACAGGGGGCGGAGAGACCCAGTACTTC	TRBJ2-5	TRBV29-1	once	TRBD1
CASRPGTSGKYQETQYF	TGCGCCAGCCGTCCTGGGACTAGCGGGAAGTACCAAGAGACCCAGTACTTC	TRBJ2-5	TRBV5-1	.	TRBD2
CASSLGQGRTGELFF	TGTGCCAGCAGTTTAGGACAGGGGCGCACCGGGGAGCTGTTTTTT	TRBJ2-2	TRBV28	.	TRBD1
CASSRGVPTYEQYF	TGTGCCAGCAGCAGGGGAGTTCCAACCTACGAGCAGTACTTC	TRBJ2-7	TRBV6-5	.	.
CASSSQTSGRWNEQYF	TGTGCCAGCAGCTCCCAGACTAGCGGGAGGTGGAACGAGCAGTACTTC	TRBJ2-7	TRBV5-4	.	TRBD2
CASSESKLGGVTDTQYF	TGCGCCAGCAGTGAGTCGAAACTAGGTGGAGTCACAGATACGCAGTATTTT	TRBJ2-3	TRBV10-1	.	.
CASSLGADTQYF	TGCGCCAGCAGCCTCGGGGCAGATACGCAGTATTTT	TRBJ2-3	TRBV5-1	.	.
CASTRQTLPSGNTIYF	TGTGCCAGCACTCGGCAGACTCTTCCCTCTGGAAACACCATATATTTT	TRBJ1-3	TRBV28	.	.
CASSSSGDWYGYTF	TGTGCCAGCAGCTCCTCAGGGGATTGGTATGGCTACACCTTC	TRBJ1-2	TRBV7-9	once	.
CVRSFGPQGKRTQYF	TGTGTCAGAAGCTTTGGCCCTCAGGGGAAGCGGACGCAGTATTTT	TRBJ2-3	TRBV7-5	.	.
CASSRVWGSSETQYF	TGCGCCAGCAGCCGGGTTTGGGGCTCGTCAGAGACCCAGTACTTC	TRBJ2-5	TRBV4-1	once	.
CTSSQQGEQFF	TGCACCAGCAGCCAGCAGGGTGAGCAGTTCTTC	TRBJ2-1	TRBV1	.	.